The present entry profiles one T cell receptor beta chain with its context. The antigen is not known. The data stem from a study of Graves' ophthalmopathy and Graves' hyperthyroidism. Study outcomes and limitations: Separation of ophthalmopathy from stable hyperthyroidism was achieved by a 13-signature model, at about 89% sensitivity and around 81% specificity.

Patients were diagnosed from clinical symptoms, serum thyroxine, TRAb, thyroid ultrasound and orbital computed tomography. CDR3 size: 14 residues. Trimming pared 2 bases from V and 4 bases from J, leaving 11 bases between. CDR1 is MGHDK and CDR2 is SYGVNS in the germline V gene. Amplification targeted the TCR beta CDR3 regions, with RNA transcripts as the source material. HTBI-primed RT-PCR formed the first round, and a multiplex PCR formed the second. TCRdb called the multiplex PCR reads again in MiXCR, with one record for every CDR3 protein. Counted here are around 170,000 distinct CDR3 sequences, roughly two fifths occurring once; the ten biggest clones make up around 5.8%.

Sample: peripheral blood. The chain uses TRBV25-1 and TRBJ1-1; no clear D gene. The source is a woman between 40 and 50 years old with Graves' ophthalmopathy. CDR3: CASSEVRDSTEAFF. The CDR3 nucleotides read TGTGCCAGCAGTGAAGTAAGGGATAGCACTGAAGCTTTCTTT. The whole variable domain, remainder taken from reference TRBV25-1 and TRBJ1-1, is EADIYQTPRYLVIGTGKKITLECSQTMGHDKMYWYQQDPGMELHLIHYSYGVNSTEKGDLSSESTVSRIRTEHFPLTLESARPSHTSQYLCASSEVRDSTEAFFGQGTRLTVV.